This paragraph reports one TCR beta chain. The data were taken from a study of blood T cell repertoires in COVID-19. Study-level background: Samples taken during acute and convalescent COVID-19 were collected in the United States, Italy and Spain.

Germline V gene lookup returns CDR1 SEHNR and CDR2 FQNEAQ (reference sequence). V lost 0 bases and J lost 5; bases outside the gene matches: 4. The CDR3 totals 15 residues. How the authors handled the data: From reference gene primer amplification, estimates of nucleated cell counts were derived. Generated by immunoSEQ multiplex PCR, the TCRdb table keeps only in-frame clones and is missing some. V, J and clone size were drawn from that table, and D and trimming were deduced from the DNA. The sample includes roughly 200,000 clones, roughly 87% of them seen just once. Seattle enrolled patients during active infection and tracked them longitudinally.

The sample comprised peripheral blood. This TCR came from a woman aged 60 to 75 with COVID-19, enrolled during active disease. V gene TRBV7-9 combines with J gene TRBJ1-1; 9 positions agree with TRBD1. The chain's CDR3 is CASSLAGDRVTEAFF. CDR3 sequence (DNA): TGTGCCAGCAGCTTAGCCGGGGACAGGGTAACTGAAGCTTTCTTT.